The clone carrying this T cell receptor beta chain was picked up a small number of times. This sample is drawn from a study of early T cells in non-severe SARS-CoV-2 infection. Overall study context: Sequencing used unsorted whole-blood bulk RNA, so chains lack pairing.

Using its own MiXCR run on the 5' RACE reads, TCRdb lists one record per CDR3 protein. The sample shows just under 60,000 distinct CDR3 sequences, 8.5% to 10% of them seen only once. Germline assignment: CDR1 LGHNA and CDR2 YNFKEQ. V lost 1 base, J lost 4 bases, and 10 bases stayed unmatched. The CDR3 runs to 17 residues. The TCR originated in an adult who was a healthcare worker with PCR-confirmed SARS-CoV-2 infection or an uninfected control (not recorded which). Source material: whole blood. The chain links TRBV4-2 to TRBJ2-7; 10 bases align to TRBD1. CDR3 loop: CASSQGGTGAASYEQYF. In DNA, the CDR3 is TGTGCCAGCAGCCAAGGGGGGACAGGGGCCGCATCTTACGAGCAGTACTTC.